This TCR beta chain was captured by sequencing in a study of identical twins. Germline CDR1 is MNHEY and CDR2 is SVGEGT. V lost 7 bases and J 1 base, leaving 7 bases between the germline ends. This CDR3 is built from 13 residues. There are many counts of this clonotype. Each cDNA held unique molecular identifiers, and template switching gave it a universal primer site. TCRdb called the 5' RACE reads again in MiXCR, with one record for every CDR3 protein. The sample consists of about 570,000 distinct CDR3 sequences, approximately 10% of them appearing once. These data were likewise used in another study, on yellow fever vaccine responses in identical twins. This second report adds: On the reported evidence, twins' vaccine T cell responses seemed partly convergent and partly personalized.

The V gene is TRBV6-2 or TRBV6-3, the J gene TRBJ2-2; TRBD1 might be the D (5 bases). This clonotype was sampled from a woman between 18 and 29 years old in good health. The sequencing sample was made of PBMCs. CDR3 residues: CASITGNTGELFF. In DNA form, the CDR3 reads TGTGCCAGCATCACAGGGAACACCGGGGAGCTGTTTTTT.